The 25 T cell receptor beta chains below come from one sample, sequenced in a study of beta chain features in type 1 diabetes. Notes on the study in general: In every one of the four CD4+ subsets, TCRB CDR3s were moderately but significantly shorter in Type 1 diabetes patients.

The antigens these receptors bind are not known. The authors reverse transcribed all of the isolated RNA, so sequencing captured expressed TCRB transcripts. Clones were read by immunoSEQ multiplex PCR, and TCRdb kept only the in-frame ones, dropping some. The sample includes around 260,000 clones, approximately 20% seen only once; the top ten take around 0.029%. Sequenced sample: naive CD4+ T cells from blood. These receptors all stem from a woman aged 40 to 50 with type 1 diabetes.

The chain combines TRBV7-8 with TRBJ1-1, with D unresolved. CDR1 is SGHVS, CDR2 FQNEAQ, per germline. The CDR3 contains 14 residues. Trimming removed 1 base from V and 0 bases from J, with 6 bases in between. CDR3 sequence (DNA): TGTGCCAGCAGCTTAGTCGGGGTGAACACTGAAGCTTTCTTT. This encodes CASSLVGVNTEAFF.

The chain recombines TRBV29-1 with TRBJ1-5; 9 bases align to TRBD1. Germline V gives CDR1 SQVTM, CDR2 ANQGSEA. V shed 6 bases and J 5 bases; nucleotides not matched to a gene: 2. The CDR3 is 12 amino acids. The CDR3 nucleotides read TGCAGCGTAAGGACAGGGGATCAGCCCCAGCATTTT. This encodes CSVRTGDQPQHF.

This chain's CDR3 is CASSLRTNQETQYF. In DNA form, the CDR3 reads TGTGCCAGCAGCTTAAGGACAAACCAAGAGACCCAGTACTTC. V gene TRBV9 combines with J gene TRBJ2-5; tentatively, D is TRBD1 (5 bases). This CDR3 is 14 amino acids long. Trimming removed 4 bases at V and 0 bases at J, with 10 bases between. Germline V lookup: CDR1 SGDLS, CDR2 YYNGEE.

This chain's CDR3 is CASSITGLEETQYF. The CDR3 nucleotides read TGTGCCAGCTCAATAACGGGACTGGAAGAGACCCAGTACTTC. This rearrangement joins TRBV18 to TRBJ2-5, with D maybe TRBD2 (6 bases). This CDR3 contains 14 residues. V was shortened by 5 bases and J by 3 bases, with 13 bases between the two germline ends. CDR1 and CDR2 (germline): KGHSH, LQKENI.

This clone was counted only a few times. The V call is TRBV30, the J call TRBJ1-5, with a possible D match to TRBD1 (5 bases). V gave up 1 base and J gave up 7 bases, with 11 bases separating them. The CDR3 length is 13 residues. CDR1 is GTSNPN, CDR2 SVGIG, per germline (reference sequence). This CDR3 reads CAWSGGEEQPQHF. The CDR3 DNA reads TGTGCCTGGAGTGGGGGCGAGGAACAGCCCCAGCATTTT.

This clone was detected only a few times. At the DNA level, this CDR3 is encoded by other sequences in the same sample as well. This rearrangement joins TRBV9 to TRBJ2-6; perhaps TRBD1 as D (5 bases). CDR3 length equals 15 residues. Per the germline V gene, CDR1 is SGDLS and CDR2 is YYNGEE. V lost 2 bases, J lost 4 bases, and 10 bases lay in between. Here the CDR3 reads CASSVQGSGANVLTF. CDR3 nucleotide sequence: TGTGCCAGCAGCGTCCAGGGATCCGGGGCCAACGTCCTGACTTTC.

The rearrangement links TRBV15 to TRBJ1-2; D is perhaps TRBD1 (6 bases). Trimming took 1 base from V and 4 from J, leaving 10 bases between them. CDR3 length equals 14 residues. Germline lookup yields CDR1 LNHNV and CDR2 YYDKDF (reference sequence). DNA for the CDR3: TGTGCCACCAGCAGAGGCAGGGGCTCCTATGGCTACACCTTC. The encoded protein is CATSRGRGSYGYTF.

The chain uses TRBV30 and TRBJ1-1; 8 bases line up with TRBD1. The ends lost 0 bases at V and 6 bases at J; junction bases unmatched: 6. The CDR3 has 14 residues. Germline V CDR1 and CDR2: GTSNPN, SVGIG (reference sequence). The CDR3 is CAWSVTGVSSEAFF. Written as DNA, the CDR3 is TGTGCCTGGAGTGTGACAGGGGTTAGTTCTGAAGCTTTCTTT.

The J gene is TRBJ2-7, the V gene TRBV9, with 9 bases aligning to TRBD2. V was pared by 2 bases and J by 3 bases, with 6 bases of the junction left unmatched. The CDR3 has 15 amino acids. Per the germline V gene, CDR1 is SGDLS and CDR2 is YYNGEE. The chain's CDR3 is CASSVQTSGFYEQYF. The CDR3 region has the DNA TGTGCCAGCAGCGTCCAGACTAGCGGCTTCTACGAGCAGTACTTC.

The J gene is TRBJ2-1, the V gene TRBV9; 10 nucleotides align to TRBD2. V lost 0 bases and J lost 10; bases outside the gene matches: 4. CDR1 SGDLS and CDR2 YYNGEE come from the germline V gene. The length of the CDR3 is 14 residues. The CDR3 spells CASSVESGRGEQFF. The CDR3 DNA follows: TGTGCCAGCAGCGTAGAGAGCGGGAGGGGCGAGCAGTTCTTC. The whole variable domain, remainder taken from reference TRBV9 and TRBJ2-1, is DSGVTQTPKHLITATGQRVTLRCSPRSGDLSVYWYQQSLDQGLQFLIQYYNGEERAKGNILERFSAQQFPDLHSELNLSSLELGDSALYFCASSVESGRGEQFFGPGTRLTVL.

V is TRBV11-2 and J is TRBJ2-7, with 10 bases fitting TRBD1. Losses at the gene ends were 6 bases for V and 5 bases for J; bases not matched to a gene: 4. The germline V gene has CDR1 SGHAT and CDR2 FQNNGV. The CDR3 loop spans 13 amino acids. CDR3 in amino acids: CASSPGQGNEQYF. In DNA form, the CDR3 reads TGTGCCAGCAGTCCGGGACAGGGGAACGAGCAGTACTTC.

This clone was seen a handful of times. J is TRBJ1-2 and V is TRBV19; 9 bases fit TRBD1. The V and J ends lost 6 bases and 7 bases, in that order; junction bases with no gene match: 3. The CDR3 length is 12 residues. CDR1 and CDR2 from the germline V gene are LNHDA and SQIVND (reference sequence). Here the CDR3 DNA reads TGTGCCAGTAGCCTACAGGGGGCTGGCTACACCTTC. As protein: CASSLQGAGYTF.

This clone was detected a few times. The chain couples TRBV9 to TRBJ2-7; 8 bases line up with TRBD1. Trimming took 0 bases from V and 5 from J; bases not matched to a gene: 7. This CDR3 is built from 15 residues. CDR1 is SGDLS and CDR2 is YYNGEE in the germline V gene. DNA for the CDR3: TGTGCCAGCAGCGTAGCAGGGGGCAATCGACACGAGCAGTACTTC. Translating gives CASSVAGGNRHEQYF.

This chain connects TRBV9 to TRBJ2-1; the D gene is possibly TRBD2 (6 bases). CDR1 and CDR2 from the germline V gene are SGDLS and YYNGEE. Trimming removed 0 bases at V and 8 bases at J, with 12 bases between. CDR3 length equals 14 residues. DNA of the CDR3: TGTGCCAGCAGCGTAGGGCTGGGAGGTGATGAGCAGTTCTTC. Residues: CASSVGLGGDEQFF.

The V call is TRBV25-1, the J call TRBJ2-6, with a tentative D call TRBD1 (6 bases). The CDR3 totals 17 residues. V gave up 3 bases and J gave up 4 bases, with 16 bases separating them. Germline V lookup: CDR1 MGHDK, CDR2 SYGVNS. CDR3 residues: CASSDEQGFDGANVLTF. The CDR3 DNA is TGTGCCAGCAGTGACGAGCAGGGGTTTGACGGGGCCAACGTCCTGACTTTC.

This clone was seen a few times. The chain links TRBV6-6 to TRBJ1-2, with D possibly being TRBD1 (5 bases). The CDR3 is 13 residues long. V lost 5 bases and J 6 bases, leaving 13 bases between the germline ends. Looked up from germline, CDR1 is MNHNY and CDR2 is SVGAGI (reference sequence). CDR3 DNA sequence: TGTGCCAGCAGTCAACAGGTTTTCGATGGCTACACCTTC. This gives the protein CASSQQVFDGYTF.

Turning to this clone: This sample includes further DNA sequences coding for the same CDR3. This chain uses TRBV2 with TRBJ2-1; 8 bases are a match to TRBD1. CDR3 length: 14 residues. J lost 0 bases, V lost 8 bases, and 3 bases had no gene match. The germline CDR1 and CDR2 sequences are SNHLY and FYNNEI. The CDR3: CASRTGSSYNEQFF. CDR3 DNA: TGTGCCAGCCGGACAGGGAGCTCCTACAATGAGCAGTTCTTC.

V gene TRBV4-1 combines with J gene TRBJ2-5, with 11 bases lining up with TRBD2. The germline CDR1 and CDR2 sequences are MGHRA and YSYEKL. The junction had 8 bases not matched to a gene; V was cut back by 4 bases and J by 4 bases. CDR3 length: 16 amino acids. CDR3 sequence (DNA): TGCGCCAGCAGCCGCGGACTAGCGGGCGTCGTAGAGACCCAGTACTTC. Protein: CASSRGLAGVVETQYF.

The V gene is TRBV19, the J gene TRBJ2-1; D gene uncertain. The CDR3 is made up of 14 amino acids. Germline values: CDR1 LNHDA, CDR2 SQIVND (reference sequence). With 0 bases removed from V and 7 bases from J, the gap between germline ends came to 10 bases. CDR3 DNA: TGTGCCAGTAGTATAGAACGGCTAGAGAATGAGCAGTTCTTC. Residues: CASSIERLENEQFF.

In this sample, this clone turned up a few times. The genes are TRBV5-1 and TRBJ1-1, with 11 bases lining up with TRBD1. The CDR3 totals 14 residues. Germline V gives CDR1 SGHRS, CDR2 YFSETQ. J lost 4 bases, V lost 3 bases, and 2 bases had no gene match. As DNA, the CDR3 is TGCGCCAGCAGCTCGGGACAGGGGGTCACTGAAGCTTTCTTT. The encoded protein is CASSSGQGVTEAFF.

The chain has TRBV19 and TRBJ2-5, with D maybe TRBD1 (6 bases). This CDR3 region has 13 residues. Germline V gene data show CDR1 as LNHDA and CDR2 as SQIVND (reference sequence). Trimming cost V 6 bases and J 1 base, with 9 bases left between them. The chain's CDR3 is CASSSGAQETQYF. The CDR3 DNA follows: TGTGCCAGTAGCTCAGGGGCCCAAGAGACCCAGTACTTC.

Turning to this clone: The sample carries other DNA sequences with the same CDR3. The chain uses TRBV7-9 and TRBJ1-2; no reliable D call. The CDR3 contains 13 residues. Germline V gene sequence: CDR1 SEHNR, CDR2 FQNEAQ (reference sequence). The germline V and J ends were trimmed by 2 bases and 4 bases, with 8 bases remaining between them. This chain's CDR3 is CASSLTGGYGYTF. DNA for the CDR3: TGTGCCAGCAGCTTAACTGGCGGCTATGGCTACACCTTC.

This sequence joins TRBV7-9 and TRBJ2-7, with 7 bases fitting TRBD2. The ends lost 4 bases at V and 5 bases at J; junction bases unmatched: 5. The germline CDR1 and CDR2 sequences are SEHNR and FQNEAQ (reference sequence). The CDR3 has 13 amino acids. This CDR3 is CASSWSSGNEQYF. CDR3 bases: TGTGCCAGCAGCTGGTCTAGCGGCAACGAGCAGTACTTC.

This rearrangement joins TRBV28 to TRBJ2-2, with D possibly matching TRBD2 (6 bases). This CDR3 comprises 15 residues. Germline-derived CDR1 and CDR2 are MDHEN and SYDVKM. V was pared by 8 bases and J by 6 bases, with 19 bases between. The CDR3 here is CASRRSAGGAGELFF. CDR3 in DNA: TGTGCCAGCCGCCGTTCGGCAGGCGGGGCCGGGGAGCTGTTTTTT.

The chain uses TRBV7-6 and TRBJ1-5; a possible D gene is TRBD1 (5 bases). Germline V gene lookup returns CDR1 SGHVS and CDR2 FNYEAQ. V lost 4 bases and J 3 bases, leaving 7 bases between the germline ends. The CDR3 length is 13 residues. This CDR3 reads CASSSTDNQPQHF. CDR3 nucleotide sequence: TGTGCCAGCAGCTCGACAGACAATCAGCCCCAGCATTTT.